A single sample gave rise to the 14 T cell receptor beta chains below, sequenced in a study of control samples from healthy donors and cancer patients. Data came from immunoSEQ multiplex PCR; TCRdb stores just in-frame clones and leaves some out. The table lists about 110,000 clones, 83% of them singletons. What was sequenced was blood. The receptor set was obtained from a woman between 45 and 65 years old in good health.

The CDR3, as DNA: TGTGCCAGTAGTATGGTACAGGGAGTTAATAATTCACCCCTCCACTTT. Translation gives CASSMVQGVNNSPLHF. The J gene is TRBJ1-6, the V gene TRBV19; a possible D gene is TRBD1 (6 bases). The CDR3 sequence is 16 residues long. The germline V and J ends were trimmed by 3 bases and 5 bases, with 14 bases remaining between them. Germline CDR1 is LNHDA and CDR2 is SQIVND (reference sequence).

The chain carries TRBV20-1 and TRBJ2-7, with D maybe TRBD2 (6 bases). Trimming shortened V by 1 base and J by 5 bases, and 6 bases separated the two germline ends. The CDR3 sequence is 11 residues long. Per the germline V gene, CDR1 is DFQATT and CDR2 is SNEGSKA (reference sequence). For the CDR3, the DNA is TGCAGTGCTAGAGGACTAGACGAGCAGTACTTC. It specifies CSARGLDEQYF.

This chain connects TRBV3-1 (or the pseudogene TRBV3-2) to TRBJ2-3; 10 nucleotides align to TRBD2. Trimming took 5 bases from V and 2 from J; bases not matched to a gene: 4. This CDR3 spans 15 amino acids. Germline CDR1 is LGHDT and CDR2 is YNNKEL (reference sequence). DNA for the CDR3: TGTGCCAGCAGCTTAGCGGGGGGCCTCACAGATACGCAGTATTTT. It is translated as CASSLAGGLTDTQYF.

The V and J genes are TRBV2 and TRBJ1-5; D is uncertain. The CDR3 has 13 residues. Trimming shortened V by 5 bases and J by 4 bases, and 9 bases separated the two germline ends. Germline loops: CDR1 SNHLY, CDR2 FYNNEI. CDR3 sequence (DNA): TGTGCCAGCAGTAAGGACGGGAATCAGCCCCAGCATTTT. It specifies CASSKDGNQPQHF. Complete variable domain (other parts from reference TRBV2 and TRBJ1-5): EPEVTQTPSHQVTQMGQEVILRCVPISNHLYFYWYRQILGQKVEFLVSFYNNEISEKSEIFDDQFSVERPDGSNFTLKIRSTKLEDSAMYFCASSKDGNQPQHFGDGTRLSIL.

The V call is TRBV2, the J call TRBJ2-1, with D tentatively TRBD1 or TRBD2 (5 bases each). The length of the CDR3 is 14 residues. Between the trimmed V and J ends, which lost 6 bases and 4 bases, there was a span of 13 bases. CDR1 is SNHLY, CDR2 FYNNEI, per germline. The CDR3 region is CASRTEGLYNEQFF. CDR3 DNA sequence: TGTGCCAGCAGGACAGAGGGTCTTTACAATGAGCAGTTCTTC.

CDR3 DNA: TGTGCCAGCAGTCTGACAGGACCAGACGTTGGTGAGCAGTTCTTC. Translation: CASSLTGPDVGEQFF. V gene TRBV6-2 or TRBV6-3 combines with J gene TRBJ2-1, with D maybe TRBD1 (6 bases). Germline V gene sequence: CDR1 MNHEY, CDR2 SVGEGT. Trimming took 5 bases from V and 9 from J, leaving 20 bases between them. The CDR3 sequence is 15 residues long.

This clone appeared a single time. This chain connects TRBV5-5 to TRBJ1-1, with D tentatively TRBD1 (5 bases). The CDR3 consists of 15 residues. V gave up 4 bases and J gave up 1 base, with 14 bases separating them. Germline V gene lookup returns CDR1 SGHKS and CDR2 YYEKEE (reference sequence). The CDR3 nucleotides read TGTGCCAGCAGCACCTGGGACGGCCAGAACACTGAAGCTTTCTTT. The encoded protein is CASSTWDGQNTEAFF.

The chain uses TRBV7-8 and TRBJ2-7; no clear D gene. Germline loops: CDR1 SGHVS, CDR2 FQNEAQ. The CDR3 covers 14 residues. With 5 bases removed from V and 1 base from J, the gap between germline ends came to 12 bases. Written as DNA, the CDR3 is TGTGCCAGCAGCACCCAGACCGATTCCTACGAGCAGTACTTC. Residues: CASSTQTDSYEQYF.

This clone showed up just once. The chain couples TRBV27 to TRBJ2-1, with 10 nucleotides matching TRBD2. V lost 3 bases to trimming and J lost 14 bases; unmatched junction nucleotides: 10. Germline values: CDR1 MNHEY, CDR2 SMNVEV (reference sequence). The CDR3 totals 14 residues. The CDR3 nucleotides read TGTGCCAGCAGTTTGGGACTAGCGACCAACCGGGAGTTCTTC. Residues: CASSLGLATNREFF.

In nucleotides, the CDR3 is TGTGCCAGCAGCCCCCTAGCGGGAGGGCCTTACAATGAGCAGTTCTTC. Translated, it gives CASSPLAGGPYNEQFF. The chain couples TRBV7-9 to TRBJ2-1; 12 nucleotides agree with TRBD2. The CDR3 contains 16 residues. Germline assignment: CDR1 SEHNR and CDR2 FQNEAQ (reference sequence). V shed 5 bases and J 4 bases; nucleotides not matched to a gene: 6. Complete variable domain (other parts from reference TRBV7-9 and TRBJ2-1): DTGVSQNPRHKITKRGQNVTFRCDPISEHNRLYWYRQTLGQGPEFLTYFQNEAQLEKSRLLSDRFSAERPKGSFSTLEIQRTEQGDSAMYLCASSPLAGGPYNEQFFGPGTRLTVL.

V gene TRBV11-3 combines with J gene TRBJ2-7; D ambiguous. V was pared by 5 bases and J by 3 bases, with 8 bases between. The CDR3 totals 12 residues. Germline-derived CDR1 and CDR2 are SGHNT and YENEEA. CDR3: CASSPNSYEQYF. The CDR3 DNA is TGTGCCAGCAGCCCGAATAGCTACGAGCAGTACTTC.

This chain joins TRBV19 and TRBJ1-5, with D possibly being TRBD1 (6 bases). Trimming pared 6 bases from V and 7 bases from J, leaving 16 bases between. Germline CDR1 reads LNHDA; CDR2 reads SQIVND (reference sequence). CDR3 length: 14 residues. CDR3 DNA sequence: TGTGCCAGTAGCCAGGGGACGGGAGGGCAGCCCCAGCATTTT. Amino acid sequence: CASSQGTGGQPQHF. Full variable domain (missing parts from reference TRBV19 and TRBJ1-5): DGGITQSPKYLFRKEGQNVTLSCEQNLNHDAMYWYRQDPGQGLRLIYYSQIVNDFQKGDIAEGYSVSREKKESFPLTVTSAQKNPTAFYLCASSQGTGGQPQHFGDGTRLSIL.

The chain joins TRBV7-2 to TRBJ2-7; D remains ambiguous. The CDR3 consists of 14 residues. The germline CDR1 and CDR2 sequences are SGHTA and FQGNSA. V lost 1 base and J 2 bases, leaving 9 bases between the germline ends. The chain's CDR3 is CASSLVTATYEQYF. DNA for the CDR3: TGTGCCAGCAGCTTAGTAACGGCTACCTACGAGCAGTACTTC. The complete variable domain, with remaining parts taken from reference TRBV7-2 and TRBJ2-7, reads GAGVSQSPSNKVTEKGKDVELRCDPISGHTALYWYRQSLGQGLEFLIYFQGNSAPDKSGLPSDRFSAERTGGSVSTLTIQRTQQEDSAVYLCASSLVTATYEQYFGPGTRLTVT.

The CDR3 coding sequence is TGTGCCAGCAGGGGATATGGAGCCTACGAGCAGTACTTC. Translation: CASRGYGAYEQYF. The rearrangement joins TRBV28 to TRBJ2-7; D call uncertain. V shed 6 bases and J shed 2 bases, with 11 bases lying between them. The CDR3 contains 13 residues. Germline V gene lookup returns CDR1 MDHEN and CDR2 SYDVKM.